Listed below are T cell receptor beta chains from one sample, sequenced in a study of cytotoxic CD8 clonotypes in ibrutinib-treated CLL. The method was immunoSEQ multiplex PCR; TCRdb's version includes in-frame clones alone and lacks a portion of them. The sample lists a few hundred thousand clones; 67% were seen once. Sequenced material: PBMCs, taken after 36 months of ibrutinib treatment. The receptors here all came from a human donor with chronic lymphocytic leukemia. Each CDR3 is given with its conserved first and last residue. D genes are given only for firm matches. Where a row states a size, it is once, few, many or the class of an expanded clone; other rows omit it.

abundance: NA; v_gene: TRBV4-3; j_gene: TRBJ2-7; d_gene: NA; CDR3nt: TGCGCCAGCAGCCAAGATCCCGGGGATGGCTACGAGCAGTACTTC; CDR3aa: CASSQDPGDGYEQYF
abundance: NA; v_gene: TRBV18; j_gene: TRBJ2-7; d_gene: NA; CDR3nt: TGTGCCAGCTCACCAGTATTAGCAGCCACCTACGAGCAGTACTTC; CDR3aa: CASSPVLAATYEQYF
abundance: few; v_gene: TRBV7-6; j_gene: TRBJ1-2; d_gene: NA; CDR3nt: TGTGCCAGCAGCTTAGAGCTCGCCGCATTAGACGGCTACACCTTC; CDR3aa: CASSLELAALDGYTF
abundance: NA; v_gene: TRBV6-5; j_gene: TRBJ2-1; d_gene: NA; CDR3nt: TGTGCCAGCAGTTACTCTAGAGCCCTCTCCTACAATGAGCAGTTCTTC; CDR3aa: CASSYSRALSYNEQFF
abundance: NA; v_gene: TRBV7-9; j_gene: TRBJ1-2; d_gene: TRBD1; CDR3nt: TGTGCCAGCACCCGGGACAGCATAAACTATGGCTACACCTTC; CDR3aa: CASTRDSINYGYTF
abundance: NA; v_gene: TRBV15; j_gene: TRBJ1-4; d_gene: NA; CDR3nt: TGTGCCACCGAGGTTCCAGGGATATCGGCGAAACTGTTTTTT; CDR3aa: CATEVPGISAKLFF
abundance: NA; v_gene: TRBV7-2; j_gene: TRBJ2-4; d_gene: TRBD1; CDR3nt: TGTGCCAGCAGCCTTAGCAAGAGGACAGGGATAGCCAAAAACATTCAGTACTTC; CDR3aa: CASSLSKRTGIAKNIQYF
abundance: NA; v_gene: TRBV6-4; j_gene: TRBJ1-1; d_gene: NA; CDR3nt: TGTGCCAGCAGTGTCACGGTGAACACTGAAGCTTTCTTT; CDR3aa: CASSVTVNTEAFF
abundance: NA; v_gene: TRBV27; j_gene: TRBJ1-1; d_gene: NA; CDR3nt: TGTGCCAGCAGTCCTCAGCGCTGGCAGAACACTGAAGCTTTCTTT; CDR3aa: CASSPQRWQNTEAFF
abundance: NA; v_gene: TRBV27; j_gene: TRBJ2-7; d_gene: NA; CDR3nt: TGTGCCAGCAGTACAGGGAGGGAGCAGTACTTC; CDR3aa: CASSTGREQYF
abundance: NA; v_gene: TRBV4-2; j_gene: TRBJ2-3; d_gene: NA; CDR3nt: TGTGCCAGCAGCCAAGGGGCAGGGGTCGCAGATACGCAGTATTTT; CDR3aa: CASSQGAGVADTQYF
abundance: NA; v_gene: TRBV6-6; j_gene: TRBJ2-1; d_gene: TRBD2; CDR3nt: TGTGCCAGCAGCCTAGCGGGAAGCTCCTACAATGAGCAGTTCTTC; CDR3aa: CASSLAGSSYNEQFF
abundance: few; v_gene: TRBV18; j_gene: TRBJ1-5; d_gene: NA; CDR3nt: TGTGCCAGCTCACCACCGAGGGGGGGGCCCCAGCATTTT; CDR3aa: CASSPPRGGPQHF
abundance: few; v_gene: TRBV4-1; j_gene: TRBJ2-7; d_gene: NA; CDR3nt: TGCGCCAGCAGCCAAGAGTGGGCGGTCAGTACCTACGAGCAGTACTTC; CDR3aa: CASSQEWAVSTYEQYF
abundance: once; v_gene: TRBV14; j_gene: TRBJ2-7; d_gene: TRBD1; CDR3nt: TGTGCCAGCAGCCAACGGGACAGGGGGCTCTCCGAGCAGTACTTC; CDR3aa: CASSQRDRGLSEQYF
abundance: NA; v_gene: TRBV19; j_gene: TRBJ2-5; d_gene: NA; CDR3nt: TGTGCCAGACACGAAAATAGGGGTCCCAAAGAGACCCAGTACTTC; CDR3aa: CARHENRGPKETQYF
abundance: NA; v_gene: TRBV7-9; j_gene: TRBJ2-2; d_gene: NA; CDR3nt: TGTGCCAGCAGTCCACTCGCGGCAGCTGTAAAAGCCGGGGAGCTGTTTTTT; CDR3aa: CASSPLAAAVKAGELFF
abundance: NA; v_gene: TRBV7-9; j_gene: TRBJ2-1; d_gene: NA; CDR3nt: TGTGCCAGCAGCACCCCGGGACGTCTTAATGAGCAGTTCTTC; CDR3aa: CASSTPGRLNEQFF
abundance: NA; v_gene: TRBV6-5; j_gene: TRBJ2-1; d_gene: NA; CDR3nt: TGTGCCAGTCGGGACTTCCTGGTCGATGAGCAGTTCTTC; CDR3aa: CASRDFLVDEQFF
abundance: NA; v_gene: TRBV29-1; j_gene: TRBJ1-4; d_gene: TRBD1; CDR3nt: TGCAGCGTTGAACCCGGGACAGGGGTGGGAAAACTGTTTTTT; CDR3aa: CSVEPGTGVGKLFF
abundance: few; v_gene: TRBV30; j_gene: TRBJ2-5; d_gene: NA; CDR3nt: TGTGCCTGGATCGGAGAGACCCAGTACTTC; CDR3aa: CAWIGETQYF
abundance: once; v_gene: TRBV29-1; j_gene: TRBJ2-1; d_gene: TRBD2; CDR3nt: TGCAGCGTTCGGACTAGCGGGATGTACAATGAGCAGTTCTTC; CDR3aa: CSVRTSGMYNEQFF
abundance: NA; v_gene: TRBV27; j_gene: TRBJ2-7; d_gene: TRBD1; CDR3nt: TGTGCCAGCAGCGGGACAGGGACGTCCTACGAGCAGTACTTC; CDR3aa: CASSGTGTSYEQYF
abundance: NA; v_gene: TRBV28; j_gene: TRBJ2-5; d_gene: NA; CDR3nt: TGTGCCAGCAGTTTAGAAGGCCTAGGGGTTGAAGAGACCCAGTACTTC; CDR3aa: CASSLEGLGVEETQYF
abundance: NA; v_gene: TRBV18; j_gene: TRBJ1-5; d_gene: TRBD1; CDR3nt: TGTGCCAGCTCACCACTACAGGGGGCCGGTCAGCCCCAGCATTTT; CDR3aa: CASSPLQGAGQPQHF
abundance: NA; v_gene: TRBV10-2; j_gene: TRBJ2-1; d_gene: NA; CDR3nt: TGCGCCAGCAGCGGGGATTCCTACAATGAGCAGTTCTTC; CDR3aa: CASSGDSYNEQFF
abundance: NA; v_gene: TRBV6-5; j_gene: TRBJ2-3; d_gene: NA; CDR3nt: TGTGCCAGCATTTCGGGAGTAGGAGATACGCAGTATTTT; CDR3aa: CASISGVGDTQYF
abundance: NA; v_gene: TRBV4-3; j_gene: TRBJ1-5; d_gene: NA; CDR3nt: TGCGCCAGCAGCCAAGACCGGTCTCGGACCGTGCCTGAGCCCCAGCATTTT; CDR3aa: CASSQDRSRTVPEPQHF
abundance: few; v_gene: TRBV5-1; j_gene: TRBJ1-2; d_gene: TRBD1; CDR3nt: TGCGCCAGCAGCTTGGCCGAGGGGGCGCGAGGCTATGGCTACACCTTC; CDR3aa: CASSLAEGARGYGYTF
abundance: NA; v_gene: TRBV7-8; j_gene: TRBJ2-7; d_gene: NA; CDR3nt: TGTGCCAGCTCAACCCCGGGACTTGAGTCCTACGAGCAGTACTTC; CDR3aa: CASSTPGLESYEQYF
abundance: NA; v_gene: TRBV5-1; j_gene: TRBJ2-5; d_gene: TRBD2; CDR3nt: TGCGCCAGCCGACCGATAGCGGGGGGCGGTGAGACCCAGTACTTC; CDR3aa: CASRPIAGGGETQYF
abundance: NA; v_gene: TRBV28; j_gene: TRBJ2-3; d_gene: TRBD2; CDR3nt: TGTGCCAGCAGTTTATACCTCGGGGGGACTAGCACAGATACGCAGTATTTT; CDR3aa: CASSLYLGGTSTDTQYF
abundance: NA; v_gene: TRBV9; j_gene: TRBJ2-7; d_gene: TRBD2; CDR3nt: TGTGCCAGCAGCGTAGGCCCTAGCGGGGGGACTTACGAGCAGTACTTC; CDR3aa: CASSVGPSGGTYEQYF
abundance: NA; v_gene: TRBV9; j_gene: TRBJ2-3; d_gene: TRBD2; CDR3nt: TGTGCCAGCAGCGTAGTACCAAGCGGGATAGGAGATACGCAGTATTTT; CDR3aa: CASSVVPSGIGDTQYF
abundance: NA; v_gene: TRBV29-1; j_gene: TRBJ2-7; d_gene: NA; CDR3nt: TGCAGCGTTGTGGTCGGTTTCTACGAGCAGTACTTC; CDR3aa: CSVVVGFYEQYF
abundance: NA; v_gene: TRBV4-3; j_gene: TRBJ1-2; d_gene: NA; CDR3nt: TGCGCCAGCAGCCAAGCAAGGACCGAAGGCTACACCTTC; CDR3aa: CASSQARTEGYTF
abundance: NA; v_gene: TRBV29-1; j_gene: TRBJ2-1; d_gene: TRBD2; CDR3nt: TGCAGCGTTGAAGGCATGGGCGGGAGGGCCTACAATGAGCAGTTCTTC; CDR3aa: CSVEGMGGRAYNEQFF
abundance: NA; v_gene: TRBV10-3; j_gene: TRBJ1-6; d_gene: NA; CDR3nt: TGTGCCATCAGTGTTGCAATAGAGGGGACGGGATCCCTCCACTTT; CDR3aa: CAISVAIEGTGSLHF
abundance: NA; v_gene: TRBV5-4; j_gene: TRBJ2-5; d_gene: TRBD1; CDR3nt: TGTGCCAGCAGCCCTCCCCACAGGGGCCCACCCGACCAAGAGACCCAGTACTTC; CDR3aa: CASSPPHRGPPDQETQYF
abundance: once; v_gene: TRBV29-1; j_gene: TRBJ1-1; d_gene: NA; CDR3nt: TGCAGCGTTGAACCCAACACTGAAGCTTTCTTT; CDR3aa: CSVEPNTEAFF
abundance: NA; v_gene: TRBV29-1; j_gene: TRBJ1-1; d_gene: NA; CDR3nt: TGCAGCGTGACAGTGGGGCCGAACACTGAAGCTTTCTTT; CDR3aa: CSVTVGPNTEAFF
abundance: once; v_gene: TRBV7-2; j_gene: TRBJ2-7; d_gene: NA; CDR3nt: TGTGCCAGCAGCTTAAGGCCCCTCTCAGTTTACGAGCAGTACTTC; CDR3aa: CASSLRPLSVYEQYF
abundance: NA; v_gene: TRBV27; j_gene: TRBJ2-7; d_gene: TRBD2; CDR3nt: TGTGCCAGCAGTTTTGAGGCGGGAGCCGCCTACGAGCAGTACTTC; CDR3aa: CASSFEAGAAYEQYF
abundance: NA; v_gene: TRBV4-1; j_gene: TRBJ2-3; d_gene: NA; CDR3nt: TGCGCCAGCAGCCAAACTGGGGGTACGCAGTATTTT; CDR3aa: CASSQTGGTQYF
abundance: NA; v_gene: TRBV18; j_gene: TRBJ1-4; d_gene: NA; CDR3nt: TGTGCCAGCTCAACGACCGCAACTAATGAAAAACTGTTTTTT; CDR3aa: CASSTTATNEKLFF
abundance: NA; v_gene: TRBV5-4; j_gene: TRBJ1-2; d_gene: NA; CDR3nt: TGTGCCAGCAGCTTGGGCGGGGGCTATGGCTACACCTTC; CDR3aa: CASSLGGGYGYTF